The clone carrying this T cell receptor (beta chain) turned up a few times. Its antigen remains unidentified. cDNA synthesis used the whole RNA isolate, giving expressed TCRB sequences. Sequenced by immunoSEQ multiplex PCR; TCRdb stores in-frame clones only, minus some. The repertoire consists of under 900,000 clones, with 17% occurring once and the leading ten covering around 0.02%. This record comes from a study of beta chain features in type 1 diabetes. General study points: Fewer insertions but more deletions were seen at VDJ junctions in type 1 diabetes patients.

Using CD45RO/CCR7/CD25/CD127/CD95/CD27, CD4+ naive, central memory, regulatory and stem cell-like memory cells were sorted. The CDR3 loop spans 12 amino acids. Germline CDR1 MNHEY, CDR2 SVGAGI. The V gene lost 2 bases and the J gene lost 11 bases, with 10 bases spanning the gap. The chain joins TRBV6-5 to TRBJ2-1; D gene unclear. This sequence was found in a woman between 18 and 29 years old in good health. The specimen sequenced was naive CD4+ T cells from blood. CDR3 in DNA: TGTGCCAGCAGTTACGATCGTGGCCAGCAGTTCTTC. Its translation: CASSYDRGQQFF.